This T cell receptor (beta chain) came from a study of T cell responses to AZD1222 COVID-19 vaccine. The CDR3 consists of 16 residues. Germline V gene data show CDR1 as LGHNA and CDR2 as YNFKEQ. V dropped 1 base and J dropped 3 bases, with 13 bases sitting between them. Regarding the study as a whole: Dominant at 160-218 and 743-854, vaccine-associated CD4 TCRs also spanned spike. Receipt of two AZD1222 doses was followed by a rise in Spike-specific TCR breadth and depth. The sample set comprised mostly white British donors with more females, and clonal diversity was possibly underestimated. Just a handful of AZD1222 recipients tested seropositive at baseline.

In this sample, this clone turned up once. Its specificity is unknown. Data came from immunoSEQ multiplex PCR; TCRdb stores just in-frame clones and leaves some out. The data contain 100,000 to 140,000 clones, roughly nine tenths of them singletons. The source of this sequence is an adult in good health. Sequences were derived from peripheral blood, sampled on day 0 of AZD1222 vaccination. The chain carries TRBV4-2 and TRBJ1-5, with TRBD1 as a possible D gene (5 bases). CDR3 residues: CASSQGRWGSNQPQHF. DNA of the CDR3: TGTGCCAGCAGCCAAGGCAGATGGGGCTCCAATCAGCCCCAGCATTTT.